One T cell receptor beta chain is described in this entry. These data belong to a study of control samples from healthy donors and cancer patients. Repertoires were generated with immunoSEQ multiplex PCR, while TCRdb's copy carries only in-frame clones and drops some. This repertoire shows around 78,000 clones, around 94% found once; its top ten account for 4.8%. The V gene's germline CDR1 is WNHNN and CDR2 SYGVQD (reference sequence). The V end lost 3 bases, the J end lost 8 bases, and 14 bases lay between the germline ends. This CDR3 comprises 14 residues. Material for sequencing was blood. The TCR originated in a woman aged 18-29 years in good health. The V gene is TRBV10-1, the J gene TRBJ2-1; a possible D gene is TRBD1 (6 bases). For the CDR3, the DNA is TGCGCCAGCAGTGAACAGGGCCCCCTCGATGAGCAGTTCTTC. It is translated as CASSEQGPLDEQFF.